This T cell receptor (beta chain) was sequenced for a study of control samples from healthy donors and cancer patients (TCRdb year 2020). V and J are truncated by 3 bases and 3 bases respectively, leaving an intervening sequence of 13 bases. CDR1 KGHDR and CDR2 SFDVKD were looked up in the germline V gene. From the cysteine up to the phenylalanine, the CDR3 has a length of 15 residues. Solely the CDR3 DNA is kept, with 45 bases framed from the first base. The library was obtained by the immunoSEQ multiplex PCR assay. TCRdb took over this immuneACCESS table, retaining in-frame rearrangements with V and J assigned. Such tables are incomplete; in checked studies, under half of the missing clones stem from an unresolved V gene, and the remainder is unexplained. This sample has some 94,000 clones in its table, and about 88% of those were observed once. Clones ranked in the top ten supply 1.3% of the sample.

Details on this clone: What this receptor recognizes is not known. One base away there is no much larger clone; base qualities are not given.

The V and J segments used are TRBV24-1 and TRBJ2-5, with the D gene uncertain. Sequencing was performed on blood. The sequence derives from a woman between 45 and 60 years old in good health. The CDR3 in this case is CATSDSRLPKETQYF. The DNA is TGTGCCACCAGTGATAGCCGCTTACCTAAAGAGACCCAGTACTTC.